The T cell receptor (beta chain) described here comes from a study of cytomegalovirus exposure and HLA in healthy donors. PCR primers comprised 60 Vbeta and 13 Jbeta primers. Assay: immunoSEQ multiplex PCR; the TCRdb copy retains only in-frame clones and omits some. This table has 180,000 or so clones, approximately 79% appearing once. Germline assignment: CDR1 SGHRS and CDR2 YFSETQ. The CDR3 contains 16 residues. V shed 4 bases, J shed 4 bases, and the junction held 6 bases outside the gene matches. This clonotype was sampled from a man aged 40-49 years in good health and CMV-seropositive. The specimen was PBMCs. V is TRBV5-1 and J is TRBJ2-1, with 12 bases matching TRBD2. The CDR3: CASSQGTSGRYNEQFF. CDR3 DNA: TGCGCCAGCAGCCAGGGGACTAGCGGGCGTTACAATGAGCAGTTCTTC.